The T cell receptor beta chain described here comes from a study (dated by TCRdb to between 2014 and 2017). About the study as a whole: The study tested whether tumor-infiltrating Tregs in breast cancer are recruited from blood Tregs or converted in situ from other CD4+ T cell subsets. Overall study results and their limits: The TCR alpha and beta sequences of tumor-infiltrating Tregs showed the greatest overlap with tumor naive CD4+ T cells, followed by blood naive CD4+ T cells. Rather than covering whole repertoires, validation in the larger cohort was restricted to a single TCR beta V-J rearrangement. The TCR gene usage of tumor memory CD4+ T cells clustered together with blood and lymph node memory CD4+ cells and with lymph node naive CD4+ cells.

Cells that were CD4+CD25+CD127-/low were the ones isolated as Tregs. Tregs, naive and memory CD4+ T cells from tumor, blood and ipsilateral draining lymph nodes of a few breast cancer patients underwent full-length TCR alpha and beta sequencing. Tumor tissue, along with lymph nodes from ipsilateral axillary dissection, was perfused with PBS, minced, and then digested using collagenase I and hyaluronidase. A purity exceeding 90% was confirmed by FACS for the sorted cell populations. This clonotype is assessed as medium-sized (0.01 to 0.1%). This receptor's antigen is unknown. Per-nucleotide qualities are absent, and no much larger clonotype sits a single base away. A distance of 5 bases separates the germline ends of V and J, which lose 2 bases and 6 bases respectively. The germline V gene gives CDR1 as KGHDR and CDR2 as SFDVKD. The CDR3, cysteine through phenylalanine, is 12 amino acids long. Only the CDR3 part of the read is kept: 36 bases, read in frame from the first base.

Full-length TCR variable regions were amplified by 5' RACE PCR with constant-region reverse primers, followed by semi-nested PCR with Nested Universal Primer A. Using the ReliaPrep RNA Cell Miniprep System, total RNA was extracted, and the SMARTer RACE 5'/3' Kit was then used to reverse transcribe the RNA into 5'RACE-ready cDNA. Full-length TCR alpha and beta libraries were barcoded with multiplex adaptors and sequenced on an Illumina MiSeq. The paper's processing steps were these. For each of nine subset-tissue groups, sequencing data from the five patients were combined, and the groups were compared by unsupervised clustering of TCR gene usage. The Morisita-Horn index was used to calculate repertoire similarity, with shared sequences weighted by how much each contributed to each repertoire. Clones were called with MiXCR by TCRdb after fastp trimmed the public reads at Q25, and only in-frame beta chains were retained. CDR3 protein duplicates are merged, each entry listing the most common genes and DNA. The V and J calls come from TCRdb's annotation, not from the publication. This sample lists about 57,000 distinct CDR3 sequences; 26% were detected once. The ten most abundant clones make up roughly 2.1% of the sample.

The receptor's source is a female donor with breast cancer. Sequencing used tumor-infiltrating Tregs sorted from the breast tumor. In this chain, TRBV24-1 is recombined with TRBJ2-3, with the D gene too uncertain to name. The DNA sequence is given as TGTGCCACCAGTGATTCCCTGGATACGCAGTATTTT. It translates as CATSDSLDTQYF.